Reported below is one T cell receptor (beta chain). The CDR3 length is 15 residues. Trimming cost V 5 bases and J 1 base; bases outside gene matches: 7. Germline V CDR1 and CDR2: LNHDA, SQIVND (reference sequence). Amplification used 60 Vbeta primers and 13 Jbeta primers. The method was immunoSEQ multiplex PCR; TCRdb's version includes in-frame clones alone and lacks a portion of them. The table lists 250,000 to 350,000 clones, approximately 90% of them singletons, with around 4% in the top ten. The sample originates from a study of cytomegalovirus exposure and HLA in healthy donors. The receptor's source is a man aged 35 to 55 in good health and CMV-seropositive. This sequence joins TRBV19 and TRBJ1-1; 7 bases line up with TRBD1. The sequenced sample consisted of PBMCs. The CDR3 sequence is CASSPLDRTNTEAFF. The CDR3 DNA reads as TGTGCCAGTAGTCCGCTGGACAGGACGAACACTGAAGCTTTCTTT.